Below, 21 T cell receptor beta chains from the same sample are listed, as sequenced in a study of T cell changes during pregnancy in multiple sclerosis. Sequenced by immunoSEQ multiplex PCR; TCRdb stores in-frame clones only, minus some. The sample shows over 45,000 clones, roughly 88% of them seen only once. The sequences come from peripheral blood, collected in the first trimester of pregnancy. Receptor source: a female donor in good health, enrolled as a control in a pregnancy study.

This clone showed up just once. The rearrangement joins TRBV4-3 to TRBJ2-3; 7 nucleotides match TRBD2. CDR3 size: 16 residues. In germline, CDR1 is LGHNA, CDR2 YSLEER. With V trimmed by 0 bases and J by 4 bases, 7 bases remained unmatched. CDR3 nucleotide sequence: TGCGCCAGCAGCCAAGATCGGGGTAGCGGGTCAGATACGCAGTATTTT. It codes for CASSQDRGSGSDTQYF.

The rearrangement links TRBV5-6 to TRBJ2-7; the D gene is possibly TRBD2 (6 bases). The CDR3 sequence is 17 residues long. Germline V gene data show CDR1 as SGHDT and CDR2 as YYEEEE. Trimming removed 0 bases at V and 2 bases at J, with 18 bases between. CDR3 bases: TGTGCCAGCAGCTTGGCCGGGTCGGGGAGGTACCCCTACGAGCAGTACTTC. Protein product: CASSLAGSGRYPYEQYF.

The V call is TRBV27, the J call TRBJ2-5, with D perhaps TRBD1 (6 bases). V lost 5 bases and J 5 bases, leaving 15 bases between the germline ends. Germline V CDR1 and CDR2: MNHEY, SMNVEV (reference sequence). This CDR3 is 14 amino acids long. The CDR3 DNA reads TGTGCCAGCAGTGCAATTACAGGGTCGGAGACCCAGTACTTC. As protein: CASSAITGSETQYF.

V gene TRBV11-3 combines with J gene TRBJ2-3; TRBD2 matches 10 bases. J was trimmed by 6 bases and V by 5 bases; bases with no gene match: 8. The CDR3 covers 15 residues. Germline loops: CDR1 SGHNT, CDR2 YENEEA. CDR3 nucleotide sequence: TGTGCCAGCAGCCCGAGCGGGGGGGCCGCGGATACGCAGTATTTT. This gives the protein CASSPSGGAADTQYF.

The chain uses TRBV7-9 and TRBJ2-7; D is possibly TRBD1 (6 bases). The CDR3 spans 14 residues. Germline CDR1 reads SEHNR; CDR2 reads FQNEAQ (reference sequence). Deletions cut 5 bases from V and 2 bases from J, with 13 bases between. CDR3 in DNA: TGTGCCAGCAGCCTCCCGAGGGACACCTACGAGCAGTACTTC. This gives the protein CASSLPRDTYEQYF. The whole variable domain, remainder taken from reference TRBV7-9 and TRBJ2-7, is DTGVSQNPRHKITKRGQNVTFRCDPISEHNRLYWYRQTLGQGPEFLTYFQNEAQLEKSRLLSDRFSAERPKGSFSTLEIQRTEQGDSAMYLCASSLPRDTYEQYFGPGTRLTVT.

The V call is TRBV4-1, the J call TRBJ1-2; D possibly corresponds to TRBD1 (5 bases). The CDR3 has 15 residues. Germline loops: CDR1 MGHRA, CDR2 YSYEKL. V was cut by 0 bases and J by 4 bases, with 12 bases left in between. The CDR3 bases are TGCGCCAGCAGCCAAGACGGAGGGGCCCCCTATGGCTACACCTTC. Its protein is CASSQDGGAPYGYTF.

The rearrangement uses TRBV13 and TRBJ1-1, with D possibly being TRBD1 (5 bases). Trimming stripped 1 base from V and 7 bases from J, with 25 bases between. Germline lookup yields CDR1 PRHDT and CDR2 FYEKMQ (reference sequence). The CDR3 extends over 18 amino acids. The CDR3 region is CASSLEGGGAFFHGEAFF. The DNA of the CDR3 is TGTGCCAGCAGCTTAGAGGGAGGTGGGGCGTTTTTCCACGGTGAAGCTTTCTTT.

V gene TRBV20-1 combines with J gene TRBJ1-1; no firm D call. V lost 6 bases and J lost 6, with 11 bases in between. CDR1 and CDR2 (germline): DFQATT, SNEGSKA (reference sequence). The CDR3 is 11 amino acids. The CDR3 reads CSANQRAEAFF. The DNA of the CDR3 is TGCAGTGCGAACCAGCGGGCTGAAGCTTTCTTT.

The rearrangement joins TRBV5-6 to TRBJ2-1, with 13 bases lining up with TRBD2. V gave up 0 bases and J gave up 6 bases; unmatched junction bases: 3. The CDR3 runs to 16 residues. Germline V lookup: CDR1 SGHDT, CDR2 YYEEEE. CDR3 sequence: CASSLDGLAGANEQFF. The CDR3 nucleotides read TGTGCCAGCAGCTTGGACGGACTAGCGGGGGCCAATGAGCAGTTCTTC.

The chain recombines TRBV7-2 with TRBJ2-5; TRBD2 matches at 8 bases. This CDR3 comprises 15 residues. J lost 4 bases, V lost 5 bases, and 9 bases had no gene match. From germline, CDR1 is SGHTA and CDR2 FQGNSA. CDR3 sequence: CASSPTWLAGETQYF. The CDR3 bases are TGTGCCAGCAGCCCCACCTGGCTAGCGGGAGAGACCCAGTACTTC.

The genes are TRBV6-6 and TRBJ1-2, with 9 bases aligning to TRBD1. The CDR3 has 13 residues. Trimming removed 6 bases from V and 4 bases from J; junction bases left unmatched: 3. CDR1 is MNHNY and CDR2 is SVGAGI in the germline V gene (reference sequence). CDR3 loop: CASSETGGYGYTF. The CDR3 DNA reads TGTGCCAGCAGCGAGACAGGGGGCTATGGCTACACCTTC.

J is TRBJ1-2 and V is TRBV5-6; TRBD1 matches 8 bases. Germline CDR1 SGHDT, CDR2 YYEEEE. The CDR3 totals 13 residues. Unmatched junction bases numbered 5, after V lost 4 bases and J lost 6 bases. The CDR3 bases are TGTGCCAGCAGCGCAGGACAGGGAGATGGCTACACCTTC. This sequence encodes CASSAGQGDGYTF. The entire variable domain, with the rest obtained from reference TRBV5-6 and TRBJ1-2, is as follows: DAGVTQSPTHLIKTRGQQVTLRCSPKSGHDTVSWYQQALGQGPQFIFQYYEEEERQRGNFPDRFSGHQFPNYSSELNVNALLLGDSALYLCASSAGQGDGYTFGSGTRLTVV.

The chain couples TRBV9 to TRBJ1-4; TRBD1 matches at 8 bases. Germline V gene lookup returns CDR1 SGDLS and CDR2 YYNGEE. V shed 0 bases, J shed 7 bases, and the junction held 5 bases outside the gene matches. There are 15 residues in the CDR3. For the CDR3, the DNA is TGTGCCAGCAGCGTAGGAACCGGACAGGGTGAAAAACTGTTTTTT. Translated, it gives CASSVGTGQGEKLFF.

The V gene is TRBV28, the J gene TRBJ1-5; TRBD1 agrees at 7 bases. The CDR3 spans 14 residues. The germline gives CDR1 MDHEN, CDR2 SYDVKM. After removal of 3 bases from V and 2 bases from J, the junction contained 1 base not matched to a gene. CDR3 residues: CASSFQGGNQPQHF. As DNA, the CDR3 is TGTGCCAGCAGTTTTCAGGGGGGCAATCAGCCCCAGCATTTT.

The CDR3 bases are TGTGCCAGCAGCTTAGAAGCGGGATCCTCCTACGAGCAGTACTTC. Amino acid sequence: CASSLEAGSSYEQYF. J is TRBJ2-7 and V is TRBV11-2, with 7 bases lining up with TRBD2. The CDR3 consists of 15 residues. Trimming cost V 0 bases and J 0 bases; bases outside gene matches: 2. CDR1 and CDR2 from the germline V gene are SGHAT and FQNNGV.

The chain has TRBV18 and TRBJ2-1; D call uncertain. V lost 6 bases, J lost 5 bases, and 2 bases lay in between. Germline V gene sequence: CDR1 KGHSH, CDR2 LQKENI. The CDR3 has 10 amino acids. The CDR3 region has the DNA TGTGCCAGCTCTAACAATGAGCAGTTCTTC. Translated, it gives CASSNNEQFF.

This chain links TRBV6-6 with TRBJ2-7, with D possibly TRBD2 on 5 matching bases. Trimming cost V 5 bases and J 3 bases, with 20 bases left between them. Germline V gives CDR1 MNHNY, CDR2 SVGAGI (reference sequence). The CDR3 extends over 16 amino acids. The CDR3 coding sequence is TGTGCCAGCAGTCGAAAGAGAGGGATTTCGGGCTACGAGCAGTACTTC. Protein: CASSRKRGISGYEQYF.

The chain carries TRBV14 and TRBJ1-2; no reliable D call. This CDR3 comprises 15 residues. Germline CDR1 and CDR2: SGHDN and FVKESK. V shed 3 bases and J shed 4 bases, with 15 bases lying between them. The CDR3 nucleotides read TGTGCCAGCAGCCAGTTTGGTCCGGCGGGCTATGGCTACACCTTC. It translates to CASSQFGPAGYGYTF.

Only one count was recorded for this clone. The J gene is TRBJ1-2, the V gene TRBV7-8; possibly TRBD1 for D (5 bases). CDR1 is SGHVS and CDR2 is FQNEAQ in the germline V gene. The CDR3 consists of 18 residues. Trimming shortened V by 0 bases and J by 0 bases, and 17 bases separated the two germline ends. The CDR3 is CASSLAGARGPSNYGYTF. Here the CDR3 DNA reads TGTGCCAGCAGCTTAGCAGGGGCGCGGGGACCCTCTAACTATGGCTACACCTTC.

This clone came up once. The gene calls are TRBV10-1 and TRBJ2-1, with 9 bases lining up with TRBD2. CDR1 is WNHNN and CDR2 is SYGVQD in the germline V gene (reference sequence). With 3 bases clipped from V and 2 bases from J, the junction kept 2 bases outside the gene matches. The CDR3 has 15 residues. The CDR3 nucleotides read TGCGCCAGCAGTGAAATAGCGGGGGCCTACAATGAGCAGTTCTTC. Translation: CASSEIAGAYNEQFF.

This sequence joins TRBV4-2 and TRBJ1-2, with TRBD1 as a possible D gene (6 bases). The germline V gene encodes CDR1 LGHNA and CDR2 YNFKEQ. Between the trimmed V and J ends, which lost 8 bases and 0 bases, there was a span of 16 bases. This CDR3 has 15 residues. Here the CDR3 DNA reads TGTGCCAGCGGAACAGGGCAGTGGGCTAACTATGGCTACACCTTC. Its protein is CASGTGQWANYGYTF.